The entry that follows covers one T cell receptor beta chain sequence. Its antigen is unknown. Trimming took off 0 bases at V and 1 base at J, with 7 bases between the two ends. The CDR3 has 14 amino acids. Germline V CDR1 and CDR2: MNHNY, SVGAGI (reference sequence). This specimen belongs to a study of shared clonotypes between healthy human individuals. Study-level points and caveats: Rarefaction revealed incomplete sorted-subset sequencing despite large depth. Larger estimated richness was generally recorded for naive subsets relative to memory subsets.

The run depth of the assay was deep. As handled by the study authors: ImmunoSEQ only sent back junction sequences with no quality scores, so filtering was done differently. Only in-frame clones appear in the TCRdb table, and some are missing; sequencing was by immunoSEQ multiplex PCR. V and J calls and clone size are those listed in that table; D and trimming were worked out from the DNA. Altogether hundreds of thousands of clones are present, around 96% being singletons, with the ten largest covering roughly 0.1%. CD45RO-negative CD8 cells positively selected for CCR7 made up the naive population, which excluded terminally differentiated effector memory CD45RA+ cells.

Material for sequencing was naive CD8+ T cells sorted from blood. The genes are TRBV6-6 and TRBJ2-7; the D is unclear. This sequence originates from a woman in her 30s in good health. Here the CDR3 DNA reads TGTGCCAGCAGTTACTCGTGGGGATCCTACGAGCAGTACTTC. It is translated as CASSYSWGSYEQYF.